One sample yielded the 18 T cell receptor beta chains listed below, sequenced in a study of blood T cell repertoires in COVID-19. The protocol was immunoSEQ multiplex PCR, while the TCRdb copy is restricted to in-frame clones and leaves out a portion. Of tens of thousands of clones in the sample, just under 80% were seen once. The material sequenced was peripheral blood. These receptors all come from a human donor in a cohort sampled during active COVID-19.

This clone was detected ten times or more. The V and J genes are TRBV27 and TRBJ2-7, with 9 bases identical to TRBD2. With V trimmed by 7 bases and J by 4 bases, 11 bases remained unmatched. The CDR3 totals 15 residues. From germline, CDR1 is MNHEY and CDR2 SMNVEV (reference sequence). The CDR3, as DNA: TGTGCCAGCACTCCGACTAGCGGTATAGGGTACGAGCAGTACTTC. Protein: CASTPTSGIGYEQYF.

This rearrangement joins TRBV5-6 to TRBJ2-2, with 8 bases matching TRBD1. Germline V CDR1 and CDR2: SGHDT, YYEEEE. The ends lost 4 bases at V and 1 base at J; junction bases unmatched: 6. This CDR3 is 16 amino acids long. The CDR3 DNA follows: TGTGCCAGCAGCCCCGCAGGGGGCAGGAACACCGGGGAGCTGTTTTTT. Amino acid sequence: CASSPAGGRNTGELFF.

This clone was seen more than once but under ten times. The V and J genes are TRBV6-5 and TRBJ1-2; TRBD1 agrees at 10 bases. Trimming cost V 6 bases and J 8 bases; bases outside gene matches: 12. Germline assignment: CDR1 MNHEY and CDR2 SVGAGI. This CDR3 has 15 amino acids. The CDR3 bases are TGTGCCAGCAGGATCCCGGGACAGGGGATTTTGGGCTACACCTTC. Its protein is CASRIPGQGILGYTF.

The rearrangement uses TRBV29-1 and TRBJ1-2, with 9 bases that match TRBD1. Looked up from germline, CDR1 is SQVTM and CDR2 is ANQGSEA. The trim removed 6 bases at V and 7 bases at J, leaving 3 bases unmatched. CDR3 length: 11 amino acids. The CDR3 reads CSVRTGAGYTF. DNA for the CDR3: TGCAGCGTACGGACAGGGGCTGGCTACACCTTC. Combining the CDR3 with reference TRBV29-1 and TRBJ1-2 gives the whole variable domain SAVISQKPSRDICQRGTSLTIQCQVDSQVTMMFWYRQQPGQSLTLIATANQGSEATYESGFVIDKFPISRPNLTFSTLTVSNMSPEDSSIYLCSVRTGAGYTFGSGTRLTVV.

The J gene is TRBJ1-2, the V gene TRBV6-5; tentatively, D is TRBD1 (6 bases). The CDR3 loop spans 16 amino acids. Germline-derived CDR1 and CDR2 are MNHEY and SVGAGI. Trimming took 2 bases from V and 5 from J, leaving 18 bases between them. The CDR3 sequence is CASSYPDERGAYGYTF. The CDR3 DNA sequence: TGTGCCAGCAGTTACCCTGACGAACGGGGGGCGTATGGCTACACCTTC.

The chain carries TRBV2 and TRBJ2-1, with 9 bases lining up with TRBD2. V trimming: 5 bases; J trimming: 4 bases; junction bases outside the gene matches: 3. The CDR3 contains 14 residues. The germline V gene encodes CDR1 SNHLY and CDR2 FYNNEI. The CDR3 sequence: CASSSGLAYNEQFF. The DNA of the CDR3 is TGTGCCAGCAGTTCGGGACTAGCATACAATGAGCAGTTCTTC.

The rearrangement uses TRBV7-3 and TRBJ2-3, with D tentatively TRBD2 (6 bases). Germline CDR1 reads SGHTA; CDR2 reads FQGTGA. The CDR3 loop spans 13 amino acids. Trimming took off 4 bases at V and 5 bases at J, with 10 bases between the two ends. In DNA form, the CDR3 reads TGTGCCAGCAGCTACGGGGGAGGAGATACGCAGTATTTT. Translated, it gives CASSYGGGDTQYF.

V and J are TRBV7-8 and TRBJ1-5, with a possible D match to TRBD1 (6 bases). Trimming removed 5 bases at V and 7 bases at J, with 18 bases between. The CDR3 totals 15 residues. Germline loops: CDR1 SGHVS, CDR2 FQNEAQ. CDR3 nucleotide sequence: TGTGCCAGCAGCACCTGGGGGCAGGGTGGACAGCCCCAGCATTTT. Its protein is CASSTWGQGGQPQHF. Together with reference TRBV7-8 and TRBJ1-5, the CDR3 gives the full variable domain: GAGVSQSPRYKVAKRGQDVALRCDPISGHVSLFWYQQALGQGPEFLTYFQNEAQLDKSGLPSDRFFAERPEGSVSTLKIQRTQQEDSAVYLCASSTWGQGGQPQHFGDGTRLSIL.

The CDR3 loop is CAWRALAGGWGVSTGELFF. For the CDR3, the DNA is TGTGCCTGGCGTGCCCTAGCGGGAGGCTGGGGGGTTTCCACCGGGGAGCTGTTTTTT. The chain joins TRBV30 to TRBJ2-2; 11 bases match TRBD2. Germline V CDR1 and CDR2: GTSNPN, SVGIG (reference sequence). V lost 5 bases to trimming and J lost 4 bases; unmatched junction nucleotides: 18. The CDR3 length is 19 residues.

The chain couples TRBV9 to TRBJ1-1; 7 positions agree with TRBD1. This CDR3 has 15 residues. V lost 3 bases and J lost 0; bases outside the gene matches: 5. CDR1 and CDR2 from the germline V gene are SGDLS and YYNGEE. The CDR3 DNA is TGTGCCAGCAGCGAGGGACAGCTCATGAACACTGAAGCTTTCTTT. This translates into CASSEGQLMNTEAFF. Complete variable domain (other parts from reference TRBV9 and TRBJ1-1): DSGVTQTPKHLITATGQRVTLRCSPRSGDLSVYWYQQSLDQGLQFLIQYYNGEERAKGNILERFSAQQFPDLHSELNLSSLELGDSALYFCASSEGQLMNTEAFFGQGTRLTVV.

The chain is built from TRBV7-8 and TRBJ1-2; no definite D call. Between the trimmed V and J ends, which lost 1 base and 0 bases, there was a span of 12 bases. From germline, CDR1 is SGHVS and CDR2 FQNEAQ. The CDR3 totals 16 residues. The CDR3 loop reads CASSLGRAPANYGYTF. The CDR3 coding sequence is TGTGCCAGCAGCTTAGGGAGGGCCCCAGCTAACTATGGCTACACCTTC.

As DNA, the CDR3 is TGTGCCAGCGGAAACAGGGTTTCGGGCACTGAAGCTTTCTTT. This codes for CASGNRVSGTEAFF. The chain employs TRBV7-2 and TRBJ1-1, with D possibly being TRBD1 (6 bases). This CDR3 is 14 amino acids long. CDR1 is SGHTA, CDR2 FQGNSA, per germline. V was shortened by 8 bases and J by 4 bases, with 17 bases between the two germline ends.

The V call is TRBV5-6, the J call TRBJ1-1, with D maybe TRBD1 (6 bases). In germline, CDR1 is SGHDT, CDR2 YYEEEE. This CDR3 has 19 residues. V shed 2 bases and J shed 3 bases, with 26 bases lying between them. CDR3 residues: CASSFYSSRGATYYTEAFF. In nucleotides, the CDR3 is TGTGCCAGCAGCTTCTATTCATCGCGGGGGGCGACGTACTACACTGAAGCTTTCTTT.

In this sample, this clone turned up a few times. V usage is TRBV28 and J usage is TRBJ1-1; tentative D call: TRBD1 (5 bases). The CDR3 length is 13 residues. Germline CDR1 is MDHEN and CDR2 is SYDVKM. The ends were cut back, 7 bases at V and 0 bases at J, with 9 bases in the middle. CDR3 in amino acids: CASITGVNTEAFF. DNA for the CDR3: TGTGCCAGCATTACAGGAGTGAACACTGAAGCTTTCTTT.

The chain uses TRBV5-1 and TRBJ2-1; TRBD2 agrees at 8 bases. Germline-derived CDR1 and CDR2 are SGHRS and YFSETQ. J lost 8 bases, V lost 1 base, and 8 bases had no gene match. The CDR3 is 15 amino acids. In nucleotides, the CDR3 is TGCGCCAGCAGCTTGCTAAGCGGGAGCAGCGATGAGCAGTTCTTC. This translates into CASSLLSGSSDEQFF.

V and J are TRBV30 and TRBJ2-7, with a possible D match to TRBD2 (5 bases). V shed 5 bases and J shed 4 bases, with 15 bases lying between them. Germline lookup yields CDR1 GTSNPN and CDR2 SVGIG (reference sequence). This CDR3 is 13 amino acids long. The CDR3 nucleotides read TGTGCCTGGTCGTGGACGAGGAGGTACGAGCAGTACTTC. The encoded protein is CAWSWTRRYEQYF.

The J gene is TRBJ2-2, the V gene TRBV4-1, with TRBD2 matching 7 bases. V gave up 3 bases and J gave up 4 bases; unmatched junction bases: 8. From germline, CDR1 is MGHRA and CDR2 YSYEKL. There are 16 residues in the CDR3. The CDR3 nucleotides read TGCGCCAGCAGCCAGCCTCGGGGAGGGCCCACCGGGGAGCTGTTTTTT. It encodes CASSQPRGGPTGELFF.

The chain recombines TRBV29-1 with TRBJ2-2, with 9 bases lining up with TRBD1. Germline V gene sequence: CDR1 SQVTM, CDR2 ANQGSEA. The CDR3 spans 13 residues. Trimming at V came to 7 bases and at J to 5 bases, leaving 5 bases not matched to a gene. CDR3 loop: CSAGTGLTGELFF. CDR3 sequence (DNA): TGCAGCGCCGGGACAGGGTTAACCGGGGAGCTGTTTTTT.